A selection of T cell receptor beta chains follows, all from one sample in a study of blood T cell repertoires in COVID-19. Some clones are missing from TCRdb's copy, which holds only in-frame ones; the method was immunoSEQ multiplex PCR. The table lists a few hundred thousand clones, roughly 90% of them singletons. What was sequenced was peripheral blood. The receptor source for this set is a man younger than 30 with active or convalescent COVID-19. The CDR3 runs from the conserved cysteine through the conserved F or W. A clone size is listed for some rows: how often the clone was seen (once, few, many), or a class if it is expanded.

>.|TRBJ2-5|TRBV7-3
CASSLQIQETQYF
>.|TRBJ1-2|TRBV28
CASSLTRDRVWGYGYTF
>.|TRBJ1-5|TRBV27
CASSRQGNNQPQHF
>.|TRBJ1-1|TRBV5-6
CASSLAGGSTEAFF
>.|TRBJ1-2|TRBV4-3
CASSQELVNYGYTF
>once|TRBJ2-2|TRBV5-1
CASSLLAETSTGELFF
>once|TRBJ1-1|TRBV7-2
CASSFVSLAFF
>.|TRBJ1-2|TRBV18
CASSPTRGHGYTF
>.|TRBJ2-3|TRBV15
CATSRDEAGDTDTQYF
>few|TRBJ2-5|TRBV7-8
CASSSREMQETQYF
>.|TRBJ1-1|TRBV13
CASSLGSTEAFF
>.|TRBJ1-2|TRBV18
CASSSQRGQDYGYTF